The TCR beta chain under discussion was sequenced for a study of T cell changes during pregnancy in multiple sclerosis. Libraries were prepared by immunoSEQ multiplex PCR; TCRdb keeps only in-frame clonotypes and omits some of them. Altogether over 85,000 clones are present, around nine tenths being singletons, with the ten largest covering around 0.8%. The source material was peripheral blood, sampled in the second trimester of pregnancy. This TCR derives from a female donor in good health, enrolled as a control in a pregnancy study.

CDR3 DNA: TGTGCCAGCAGTGCAAGCCAGGGGTCAGGGTCTGGGGCCAACGTCCTGACTTTC. Protein sequence: CASSASQGSGSGANVLTF. This chain joins TRBV6-4 and TRBJ2-6, with D possibly matching TRBD1 (6 bases). Deletions cut 4 bases from V and 1 base from J, with 17 bases between. The CDR3 runs 18 residues. Germline V lookup: CDR1 MRHNA, CDR2 SNTAGT.